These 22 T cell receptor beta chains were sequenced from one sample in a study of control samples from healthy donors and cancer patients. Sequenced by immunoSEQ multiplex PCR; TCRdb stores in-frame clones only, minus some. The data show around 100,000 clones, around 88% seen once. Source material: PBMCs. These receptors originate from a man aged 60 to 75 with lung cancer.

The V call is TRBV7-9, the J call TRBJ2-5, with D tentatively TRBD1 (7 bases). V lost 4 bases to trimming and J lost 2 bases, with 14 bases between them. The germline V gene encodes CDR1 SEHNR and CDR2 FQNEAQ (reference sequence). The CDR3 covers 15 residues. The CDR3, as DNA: TGTGCCAGCAGCTCCCCTGCGGGACAGCAAGAGACCCAGTACTTC. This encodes CASSSPAGQQETQYF.

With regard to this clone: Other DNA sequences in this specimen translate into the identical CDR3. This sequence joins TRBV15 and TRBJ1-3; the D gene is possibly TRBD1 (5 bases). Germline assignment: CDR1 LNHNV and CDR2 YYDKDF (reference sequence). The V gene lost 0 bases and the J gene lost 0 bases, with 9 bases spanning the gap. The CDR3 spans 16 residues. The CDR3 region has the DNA TGTGCCACCAGCAGAGACAGGGAGAGCTCTGGAAACACCATATATTTT. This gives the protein CATSRDRESSGNTIYF. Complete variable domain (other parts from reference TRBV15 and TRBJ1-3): DAMVIQNPRYQVTQFGKPVTLSCSQTLNHNVMYWYQQKSSQAPKLLFHYYDKDFNNEADTPDNFQSRRPNTSFCFLDIRSPGLGDTAMYLCATSRDRESSGNTIYFGEGSWLTVV.

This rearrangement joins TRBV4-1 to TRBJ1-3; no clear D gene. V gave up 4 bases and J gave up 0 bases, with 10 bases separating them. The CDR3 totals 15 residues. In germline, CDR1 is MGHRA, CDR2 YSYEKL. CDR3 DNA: TGCGCCAGCAGCCGAGTAGAATCCTCTGGAAACACCATATATTTT. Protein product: CASSRVESSGNTIYF.

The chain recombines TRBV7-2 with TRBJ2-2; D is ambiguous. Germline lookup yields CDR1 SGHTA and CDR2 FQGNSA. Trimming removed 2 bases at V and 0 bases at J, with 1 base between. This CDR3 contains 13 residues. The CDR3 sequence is CASSLPNTGELFF. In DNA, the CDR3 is TGTGCCAGCAGCTTACCGAACACCGGGGAGCTGTTTTTT.

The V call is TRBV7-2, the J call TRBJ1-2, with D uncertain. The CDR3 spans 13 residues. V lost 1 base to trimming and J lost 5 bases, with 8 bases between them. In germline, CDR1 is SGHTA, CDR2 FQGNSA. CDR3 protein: CASSLGVGYGYTF. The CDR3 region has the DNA TGTGCCAGCAGCTTAGGGGTAGGGTATGGCTACACCTTC.

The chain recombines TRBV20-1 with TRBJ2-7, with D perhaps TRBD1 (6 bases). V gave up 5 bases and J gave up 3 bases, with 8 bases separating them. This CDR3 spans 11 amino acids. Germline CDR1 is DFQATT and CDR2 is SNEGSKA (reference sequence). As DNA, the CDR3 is TGCAGTGCTTTGGACAGCTACGAGCAGTACTTC. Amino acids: CSALDSYEQYF.

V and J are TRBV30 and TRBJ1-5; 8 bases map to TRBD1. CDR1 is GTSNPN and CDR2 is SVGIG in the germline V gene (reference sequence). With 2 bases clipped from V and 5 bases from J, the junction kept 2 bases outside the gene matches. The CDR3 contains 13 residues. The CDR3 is CAWSKQGDQPQHF. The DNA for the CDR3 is TGTGCCTGGAGTAAACAGGGGGATCAGCCCCAGCATTTT.

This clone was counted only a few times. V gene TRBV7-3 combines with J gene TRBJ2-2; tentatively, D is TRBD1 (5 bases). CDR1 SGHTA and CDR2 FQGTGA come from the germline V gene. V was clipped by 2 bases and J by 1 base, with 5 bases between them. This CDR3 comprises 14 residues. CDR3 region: CASSLQGNTGELFF. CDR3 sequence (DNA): TGTGCCAGCAGCTTACAGGGGAACACCGGGGAGCTGTTTTTT.

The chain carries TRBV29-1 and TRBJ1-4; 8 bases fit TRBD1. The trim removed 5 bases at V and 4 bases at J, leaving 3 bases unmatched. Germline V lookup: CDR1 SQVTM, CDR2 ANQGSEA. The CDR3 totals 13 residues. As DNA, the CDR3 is TGCAGCGTTACGACAGGGGTTAATGAAAAACTGTTTTTT. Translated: CSVTTGVNEKLFF. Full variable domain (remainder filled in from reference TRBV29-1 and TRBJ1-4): SAVISQKPSRDICQRGTSLTIQCQVDSQVTMMFWYRQQPGQSLTLIATANQGSEATYESGFVIDKFPISRPNLTFSTLTVSNMSPEDSSIYLCSVTTGVNEKLFFGSGTQLSVL.

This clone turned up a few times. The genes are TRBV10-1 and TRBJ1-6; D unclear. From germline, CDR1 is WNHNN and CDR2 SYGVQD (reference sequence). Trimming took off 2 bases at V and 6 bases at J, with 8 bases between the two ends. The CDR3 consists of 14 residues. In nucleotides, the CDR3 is TGCGCCAGCAGTGAGAGCCGCGCTAATTCACCCCTCCACTTT. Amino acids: CASSESRANSPLHF.

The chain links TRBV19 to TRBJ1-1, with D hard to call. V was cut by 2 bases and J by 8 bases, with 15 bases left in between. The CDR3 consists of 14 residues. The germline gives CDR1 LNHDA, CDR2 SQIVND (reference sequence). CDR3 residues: CASSILSFEGEAFF. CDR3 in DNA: TGTGCCAGTAGTATATTAAGTTTCGAGGGAGAAGCTTTCTTT.

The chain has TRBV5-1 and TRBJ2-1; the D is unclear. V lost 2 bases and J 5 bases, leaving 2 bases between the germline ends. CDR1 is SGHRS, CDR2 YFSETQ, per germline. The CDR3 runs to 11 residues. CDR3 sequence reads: CASSFNNEQFF. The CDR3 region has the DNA TGCGCCAGCAGCTTCAACAATGAGCAGTTCTTC. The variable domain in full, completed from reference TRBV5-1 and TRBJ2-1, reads KAGVTQTPRYLIKTRGQQVTLSCSPISGHRSVSWYQQTPGQGLQFLFEYFSETQRNKGNFPGRFSGRQFSNSRSEMNVSTLELGDSALYLCASSFNNEQFFGPGTRLTVL.

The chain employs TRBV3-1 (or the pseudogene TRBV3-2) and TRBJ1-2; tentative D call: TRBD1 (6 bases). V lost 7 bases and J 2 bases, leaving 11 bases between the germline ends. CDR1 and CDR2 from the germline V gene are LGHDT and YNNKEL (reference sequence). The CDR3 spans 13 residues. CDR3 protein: CASTGTGNYGYTF. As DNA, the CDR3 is TGTGCCAGCACTGGAACAGGGAACTATGGCTACACCTTC.

The CDR3 spells CASRLTGANTEAFF. Here the CDR3 DNA reads TGTGCCAGCCGACTTACAGGGGCGAACACTGAAGCTTTCTTT. The chain has TRBV6-1 and TRBJ1-1; 7 nucleotides match TRBD1. The CDR3 extends over 14 amino acids. The J segment lost 1 base and the V segment lost 8 bases, leaving 7 bases of the junction unmatched. CDR1 and CDR2 (germline): MNHNS, SASEGT.

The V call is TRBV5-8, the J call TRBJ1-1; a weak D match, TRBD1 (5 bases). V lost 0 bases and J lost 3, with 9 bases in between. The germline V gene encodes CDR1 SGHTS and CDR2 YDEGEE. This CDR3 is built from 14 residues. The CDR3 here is CASSLGGVHTEAFF. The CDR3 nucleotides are TGTGCCAGCAGCTTGGGAGGGGTTCACACTGAAGCTTTCTTT.

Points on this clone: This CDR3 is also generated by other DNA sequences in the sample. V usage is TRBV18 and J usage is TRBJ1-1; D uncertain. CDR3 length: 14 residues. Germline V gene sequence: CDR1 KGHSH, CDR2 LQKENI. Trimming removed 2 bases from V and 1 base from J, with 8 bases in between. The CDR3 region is CASSPGQGNTEAFF. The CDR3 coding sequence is TGTGCCAGCTCACCAGGGCAAGGGAACACTGAAGCTTTCTTT.

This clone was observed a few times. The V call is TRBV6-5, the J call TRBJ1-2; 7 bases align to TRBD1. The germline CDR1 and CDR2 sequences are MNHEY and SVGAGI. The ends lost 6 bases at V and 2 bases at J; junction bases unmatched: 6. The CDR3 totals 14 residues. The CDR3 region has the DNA TGTGCCAGCAGCTTTAAACAGGGGAACTATGGCTACACCTTC. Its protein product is CASSFKQGNYGYTF.

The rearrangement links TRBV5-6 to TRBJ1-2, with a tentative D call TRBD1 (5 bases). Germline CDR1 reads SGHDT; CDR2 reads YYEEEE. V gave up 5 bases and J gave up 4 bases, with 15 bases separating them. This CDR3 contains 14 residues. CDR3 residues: CASRRSGGIYGYTF. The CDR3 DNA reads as TGTGCCAGCAGGAGAAGTGGGGGTATCTATGGCTACACCTTC. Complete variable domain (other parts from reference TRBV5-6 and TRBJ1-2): DAGVTQSPTHLIKTRGQQVTLRCSPKSGHDTVSWYQQALGQGPQFIFQYYEEEERQRGNFPDRFSGHQFPNYSSELNVNALLLGDSALYLCASRRSGGIYGYTFGSGTRLTVV.

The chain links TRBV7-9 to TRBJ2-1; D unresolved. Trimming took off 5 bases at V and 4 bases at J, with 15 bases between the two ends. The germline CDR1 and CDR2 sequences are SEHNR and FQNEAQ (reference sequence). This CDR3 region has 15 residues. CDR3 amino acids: CASSPRTAFYNEQFF. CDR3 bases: TGTGCCAGCAGCCCTCGAACAGCATTTTACAATGAGCAGTTCTTC. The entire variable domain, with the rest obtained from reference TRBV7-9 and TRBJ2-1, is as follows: DTGVSQNPRHKITKRGQNVTFRCDPISEHNRLYWYRQTLGQGPEFLTYFQNEAQLEKSRLLSDRFSAERPKGSFSTLEIQRTEQGDSAMYLCASSPRTAFYNEQFFGPGTRLTVL.

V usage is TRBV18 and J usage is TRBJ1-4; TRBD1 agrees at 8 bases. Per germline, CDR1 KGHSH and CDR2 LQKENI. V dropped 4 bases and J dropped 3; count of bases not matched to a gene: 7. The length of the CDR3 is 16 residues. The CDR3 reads CASSQDRALSNEKLFF. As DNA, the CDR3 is TGTGCCAGCTCACAGGACAGGGCGCTGTCTAATGAAAAACTGTTTTTT. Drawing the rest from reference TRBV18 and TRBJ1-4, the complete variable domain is NAGVMQNPRHLVRRRGQEARLRCSPMKGHSHVYWYRQLPEEGLKFMVYLQKENIIDESGMPKERFSAEFPKEGPSILRIQQVVRGDSAAYFCASSQDRALSNEKLFFGSGTQLSVL.

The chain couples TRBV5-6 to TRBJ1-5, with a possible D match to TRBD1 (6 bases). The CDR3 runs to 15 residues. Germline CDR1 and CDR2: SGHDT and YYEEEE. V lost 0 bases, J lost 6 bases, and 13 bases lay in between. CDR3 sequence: CASSLGRQVSQPQHF. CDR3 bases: TGTGCCAGCAGCTTGGGCCGACAGGTAAGTCAGCCCCAGCATTTT.

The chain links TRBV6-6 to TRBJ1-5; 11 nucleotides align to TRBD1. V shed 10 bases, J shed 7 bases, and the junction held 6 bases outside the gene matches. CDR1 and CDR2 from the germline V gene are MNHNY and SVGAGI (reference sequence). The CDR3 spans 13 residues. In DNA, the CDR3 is TGTGCCACCACCGGGACAGGGGGGCAGCCCCAGCATTTT. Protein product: CATTGTGGQPQHF.